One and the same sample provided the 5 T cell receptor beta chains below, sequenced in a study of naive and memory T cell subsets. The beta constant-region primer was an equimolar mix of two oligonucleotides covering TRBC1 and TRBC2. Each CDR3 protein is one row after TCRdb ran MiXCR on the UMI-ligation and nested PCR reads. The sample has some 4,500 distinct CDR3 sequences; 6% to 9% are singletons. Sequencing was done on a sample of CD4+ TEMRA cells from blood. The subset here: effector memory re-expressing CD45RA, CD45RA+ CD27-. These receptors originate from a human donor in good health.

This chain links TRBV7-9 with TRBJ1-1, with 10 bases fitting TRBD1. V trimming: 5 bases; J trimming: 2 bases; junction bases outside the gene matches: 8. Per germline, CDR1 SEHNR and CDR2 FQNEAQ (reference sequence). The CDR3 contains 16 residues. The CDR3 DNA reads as TGTGCCAGCAGCCTACGGACAGGGGGACAAAACACTGAAGCTTTCTTT. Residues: CASSLRTGGQNTEAFF.

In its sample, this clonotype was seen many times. The CDR3 DNA is TGCGCCAGCAGCCAAAGAGCGGGAGGCCGCTTGGATGAGCAGTTCTTC. Protein: CASSQRAGGRLDEQFF. The chain employs TRBV4-1 and TRBJ2-1; 9 nucleotides align to TRBD2. Germline CDR1 reads MGHRA; CDR2 reads YSYEKL. CDR3 length: 16 residues. Trimming cost V 2 bases and J 8 bases; bases outside gene matches: 10.

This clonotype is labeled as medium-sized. The CDR3 loop reads CSARARTSGTTVGGELFF. CDR3 DNA: TGCAGTGCTAGAGCAAGGACTAGCGGGACGACAGTAGGCGGGGAGCTGTTTTTT. The V and J genes are TRBV20-1 and TRBJ2-2; 12 bases are shared with TRBD2. Trimming took 1 base from V and 7 from J; bases not matched to a gene: 13. Germline CDR1 is DFQATT and CDR2 is SNEGSKA (reference sequence). There are 18 residues in the CDR3.

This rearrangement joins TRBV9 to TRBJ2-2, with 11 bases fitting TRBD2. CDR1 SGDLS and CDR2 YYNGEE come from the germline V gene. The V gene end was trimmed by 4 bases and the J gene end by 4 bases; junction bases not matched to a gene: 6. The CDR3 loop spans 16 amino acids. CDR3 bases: TGTGCCAGCAGCTTACTAGCGGGAGTATCCACCGGGGAGCTGTTTTTT. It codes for CASSLLAGVSTGELFF.

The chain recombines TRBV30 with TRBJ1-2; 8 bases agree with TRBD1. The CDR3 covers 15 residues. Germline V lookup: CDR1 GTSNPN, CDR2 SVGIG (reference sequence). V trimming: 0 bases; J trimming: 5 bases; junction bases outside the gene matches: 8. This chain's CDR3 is CAWSVSRGRLYGYTF. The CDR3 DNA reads TGTGCCTGGAGTGTAAGCAGGGGGCGACTTTATGGCTACACCTTC.